This is a list of T cell receptor beta chains from one sample in a study of identical twins. TCRdb passed the 5' RACE reads through MiXCR, listing each CDR3 protein once. Of fewer than 250,000 distinct CDR3 sequences listed, approximately 8% were seen once; the top ten hold roughly 5%. These data also formed part of another study, on yellow fever vaccine responses in identical twins.

Sequencing was performed on CD8+ T cells sorted from blood. These receptors were collected from a woman under 30 in good health. CDR3s include the opening cysteine and the closing phenylalanine or tryptophan. The D gene is left open where the match is weak. The size field is filled for only some rows; it gives once, few, many or a size class.

J gene,V gene,D gene,clone size,CDR3 protein,CDR3 DNA
TRBJ2-1,TRBV6-1,TRBD2,few,CASSPGLAPSSEQFF,TGTGCCAGCAGTCCAGGACTAGCCCCTTCCAGTGAGCAGTTCTTC
TRBJ1-1,TRBV24-1,NA,many,CATSDGSLGVNTEAFF,TGTGCCACCAGTGATGGGTCTCTGGGGGTGAACACTGAAGCTTTCTTT
TRBJ2-7,TRBV3-1,TRBD2,few,CASSLGLAGVRKSYEQYF,TGTGCCAGCAGCTTGGGACTAGCGGGAGTACGGAAGTCCTACGAGCAGTACTTC
TRBJ2-3,TRBV15,TRBD2,NA,CATSRGASGITDTQYF,TGTGCCACCAGCAGAGGTGCTAGCGGGATCACAGATACGCAGTATTTT
TRBJ2-5,TRBV3-1,TRBD2,NA,CASSPHTGTTQETQYF,TGTGCCAGCAGCCCACACACCGGGACTACCCAAGAGACCCAGTACTTC
TRBJ2-1,TRBV10-3,NA,many,CAISEDSQGYNEQFF,TGTGCCATCAGCGAAGACTCGCAGGGCTACAATGAGCAGTTCTTC
TRBJ2-1,TRBV24-1,TRBD1,many,CATSDGGQGRIDEQFF,TGTGCCACCAGTGATGGGGGACAGGGGCGTATCGATGAGCAGTTCTTC
TRBJ2-7,TRBV20-1,TRBD2,NA,CSARSGGDYEQYF,TGCAGTGCTAGATCTGGGGGGGACTACGAGCAGTACTTC
TRBJ1-6,TRBV14,NA,few,CASSLRPQGTSPLHF,TGTGCCAGCAGCCTGAGACCACAGGGCACGTCTCCCCTCCACTTT
TRBJ2-3,TRBV10-1,NA,few,CASSVSSDTQYF,TGCGCCAGCAGTGTCTCGTCGGATACGCAGTATTTT
TRBJ2-1,TRBV6-4,TRBD2,few,CASSHGLAGGPDNNEQFF,TGTGCCAGCAGTCACGGACTAGCGGGAGGGCCCGATAACAATGAGCAGTTCTTC
TRBJ2-5,TRBV20-1,TRBD1,many,CSARTGDSQETQYF,TGCAGTGCTAGAACCGGGGACAGCCAAGAGACCCAGTACTTC
TRBJ2-1,TRBV14,TRBD2,NA,CASSQSTSGYNEQFF,TGTGCCAGCAGCCAGAGTACTAGCGGTTACAATGAGCAGTTCTTC
TRBJ2-7,TRBV2,NA,few,CASSEGQDYYEQYF,TGTGCCAGCAGTGAAGGACAGGATTACTACGAGCAGTACTTC
TRBJ2-1,TRBV5-1,NA,few,CASSLKRSGPYNEQFF,TGCGCCAGCAGCTTGAAAAGGTCGGGACCCTACAATGAGCAGTTCTTC
TRBJ2-1,TRBV12-3/TRBV12-4,TRBD1,many,CASSLSGTGLNEQFF,TGTGCCAGCAGTTTATCCGGGACAGGCCTCAATGAGCAGTTCTTC
TRBJ1-2,TRBV5-1,NA,NA,CASSPGGQDYGYTF,TGCGCCAGCAGTCCCGGGGGGCAAGACTATGGCTACACCTTC
TRBJ1-1,TRBV20-1,NA,NA,CSADDPSSMNTEAFF,TGCAGTGCGGACGATCCTTCTTCCATGAACACTGAAGCTTTCTTT
TRBJ1-6,TRBV6-5,TRBD1,few,CASSYDRASPLHF,TGTGCCAGCAGTTACGACAGGGCTTCACCCCTCCACTTT
TRBJ1-2,TRBV2,NA,few,CASSDLGGFDGYTF,TGTGCCAGCAGTGACCTCGGTGGATTCGATGGCTACACCTTC
TRBJ2-1,TRBV27,NA,many,CASSLYSPSDRYNEQFF,TGTGCCAGCAGTTTATACTCCCCCAGCGACCGATACAATGAGCAGTTCTTC
TRBJ2-6,TRBV11-1,NA,few,CASSHPVSGNSGANVLTF,TGTGCCAGCAGCCATCCCGTCAGCGGAAACTCTGGGGCCAACGTCCTGACTTTC
TRBJ2-1,TRBV27,NA,NA,CASSYIDRADSYNEQFF,TGTGCCAGCAGTTACATAGATCGAGCGGATTCCTACAATGAGCAGTTCTTC
TRBJ2-1,TRBV2,TRBD2,many,CASTHEGGISGRYNEQFF,TGTGCCAGCACCCACGAGGGGGGCATTAGCGGGAGATACAATGAGCAGTTCTTC
TRBJ2-1,TRBV27,NA,NA,CASKGYNEQFF,TGTGCCAGCAAGGGGTACAATGAGCAGTTCTTC
TRBJ2-3,TRBV15,TRBD2,few,CATRGTSGRISDTQYF,TGTGCCACCAGGGGTACTAGCGGGAGAATTTCAGATACGCAGTATTTT
TRBJ2-7,TRBV29-1,TRBD2,many,CSVEDREGDEQYF,TGCAGCGTTGAAGATCGGGAGGGGGACGAGCAGTACTTC
TRBJ2-7,TRBV11-3,NA,few,CASSLPGETYEQYF,TGTGCCAGCAGCTTACCAGGAGAGACCTACGAGCAGTACTTC
TRBJ1-6,TRBV5-6,NA,NA,CASAPDGLFRSPLHF,TGTGCCAGCGCTCCCGATGGACTTTTCAGGTCACCCCTCCACTTT
TRBJ2-3,TRBV27,TRBD2,NA,CASSLRSGRWDTQYF,TGTGCCAGCAGTTTAAGAAGCGGGAGATGGGATACGCAGTATTTT
TRBJ2-3,TRBV12-3/TRBV12-4,NA,many,CASSTSAGHRTDTQYF,TGTGCCAGCAGCACTTCTGCGGGACACCGCACAGATACGCAGTATTTT
TRBJ1-5,TRBV4-1,NA,many,CASSQGHSNQPQHF,TGCGCCAGCAGCCAAGGACACAGCAATCAGCCCCAGCATTTT
TRBJ2-7,TRBV25-1,TRBD1,many,CASSDTGGASHEQYF,TGTGCCAGCAGTGACACAGGGGGCGCGTCCCACGAGCAGTACTTC
TRBJ2-1,TRBV27,NA,many,CASSLSAEYDEQFF,TGTGCCAGCAGTTTATCGGCGGAATACGATGAGCAGTTCTTC
TRBJ1-2,TRBV4-1,TRBD1,NA,CASSQGTGSGYTF,TGCGCCAGCAGCCAAGGGACAGGGAGTGGCTACACCTTC
TRBJ2-7,TRBV28,TRBD1,NA,CASSFRQGWYEQYF,TGTGCCAGCAGTTTTCGACAGGGGTGGTACGAGCAGTACTTC
TRBJ2-1,TRBV7-9,TRBD1,few,CASSLGDRGNNEQFF,TGTGCCAGCAGCCTGGGGGACAGGGGGAACAATGAGCAGTTCTTC
TRBJ2-1,TRBV24-1,TRBD1,few,CATSDIRDSPYNEQFF,TGTGCCACCAGTGATATCCGGGACAGCCCCTACAATGAGCAGTTCTTC
TRBJ2-1,TRBV10-1,NA,many,CASSEGLNEQFF,TGCGCCAGCAGTGAAGGTCTCAATGAGCAGTTCTTC
TRBJ2-7,TRBV9,TRBD2,NA,CASSGSGVSSYEQYF,TGTGCCAGCAGTGGGAGCGGGGTGAGCTCCTACGAGCAGTACTTC